The entry below gives a single T cell receptor (beta chain) sequence along with its context. TCRdb independently ran MiXCR on the 5' RACE reads; one entry per CDR3 protein. The sample lists approximately 96,000 distinct CDR3 sequences, about 8.8% occurring once. The data stem from a study of T cells after yellow fever vaccination. Study-wide results and caveats: A minor fraction of clonotypes spanned both CD4 and CD8 compartments.

Source: CD8+ T cells not binding an NS4B(214-222) dextramer, sorted from PBMCs, taken roughly 15 days after the first yellow fever vaccination. This sequence was found in a man in his late teens or twenties who received the YFV17D yellow fever vaccine.

CDR3 DNA sequence: TGTGCCAGCAGCCACGGGTTGGGTGGCGAGCAGTTCTTC. This translates into CASSHGLGGEQFF. The chain recombines TRBV6-2 or TRBV6-3 with TRBJ2-1; no clear D gene. V lost 6 bases to trimming and J lost 10 bases, with 16 bases between them. The CDR3 length is 13 residues. Looked up from germline, CDR1 is MNHEY and CDR2 is SVGEGT.